A selection of T cell receptor beta chains follows, all from one sample in a study of cytomegalovirus exposure and HLA in healthy donors. The assay was immunoSEQ multiplex PCR, and TCRdb's table has in-frame clones only and misses some. The data contain some 250,000 clones, about four fifths of them seen just once; the ten biggest clones take up 4.5% to 6%. The sequencing input was PBMCs. These receptor sequences come from a middle-aged woman in good health and CMV-seropositive. The CDR3 runs from the conserved cysteine through the conserved F or W. The order of the fields is V gene, clone size, CDR3 protein. Size is omitted from some rows. Given values are once, few, many or a class for expanded clones.

V: TRBV6-6
size: few
CDR3: CASSYEAWEAFF

V: TRBV4-3
size: -
CDR3: CASSQAHTRSYEQYF

V: TRBV5-4
size: few
CDR3: CASSLGREETQYF

V: TRBV11-1
size: -
CDR3: CASSLGTSGGMYNTDTQYF

V: TRBV29-1
size: -
CDR3: CSVRPGQETQYF

V: TRBV29-1
size: -
CDR3: CSVRLAGALTQYF

V: TRBV7-8
size: once
CDR3: CASSLSASGGLGRTGELFF

V: TRBV20-1
size: -
CDR3: CSASMNTEAFF

V: TRBV5-5
size: -
CDR3: CASSLWALPQETQYF

V: TRBV5-1
size: -
CDR3: CASSSGGNYEQYF

V: TRBV19
size: -
CDR3: CASSPSLTVNYGYTF

V: TRBV5-1
size: few
CDR3: CASSSLAGQVQETQYF

V: TRBV30
size: -
CDR3: CAQNRIEAFF

V: TRBV27
size: -
CDR3: CASSFTSGGYDEQFF

V: TRBV7-9
size: -
CDR3: CASSLAGQAPKRKNYGYTF

V: TRBV6-5
size: -
CDR3: CASSWSSGSAGELFF

V: TRBV7-7
size: -
CDR3: CASSLWQDRGQSGTEAFF

V: TRBV9
size: -
CDR3: CASSTRTGVGEKLFF

V: TRBV10-3
size: -
CDR3: CAISLGLAGGGYNEQFF

V: TRBV4-3
size: -
CDR3: CASSQQGGRARNEQFF

V: TRBV5-1
size: -
CDR3: CASSREASTAPYEQYF

V: TRBV5-4
size: -
CDR3: CASSLDPREGGYTF

V: TRBV5-1
size: -
CDR3: CASSLGRGMDRVNTEAFF

V: TRBV27
size: -
CDR3: CASSLEKSGRRNSPLHF

V: TRBV5-8
size: -
CDR3: CASSRGYLSSGNTIYF

V: TRBV10-3
size: -
CDR3: CAISESKAQLQPYSNQPQHF

V: TRBV5-1
size: -
CDR3: CASSGQQGPGEQYF

V: TRBV4-3
size: -
CDR3: CASRGGANTEAFF

V: TRBV7-9
size: -
CDR3: CASSSTGGVEAFF

V: TRBV30
size: -
CDR3: CAWSEGQGEFQPQHF

V: TRBV5-1
size: -
CDR3: CASSLGGEFTGELFF

V: TRBV7-3
size: many
CDR3: CASSMTGGDTIYF

V: TRBV6-5
size: -
CDR3: CASEGQVAYEQYF

V: TRBV7-2
size: few
CDR3: CASSLFTSGRAYEQYF

V: TRBV12-5
size: -
CDR3: CASGLAQGLSETQYF

V: TRBV25-1
size: few
CDR3: CASSYGNSNQPQHF

V: TRBV27
size: few
CDR3: CASSLTSGGVYEQYF

V: TRBV7-9
size: -
CDR3: CSSSLARRGGRNYEQYF

V: TRBV14
size: -
CDR3: CASSRLGTSGRLTDTQYF

V: TRBV2
size: -
CDR3: CASSERQANEKLFF

V: TRBV19
size: -
CDR3: CASTQGNSNQPQHF

V: TRBV6-5
size: once
CDR3: CATTLAANYGYTF